This T cell receptor beta chain is from a study of OX40 agonist ivuxolimab in advanced cancers. Study-wide background: Patients got intravenous ivuxolimab at 0.01 to 10 mg/kg every 2 weeks.

As concerns this clone: Its target is unknown.

This CDR3 contains 12 residues. The ends were cut back, 1 base at V and 6 bases at J, with 6 bases in the middle. CDR1 is MNHNS and CDR2 is SASEGT in the germline V gene. Overall study findings and caveats: On average, a greater number of expanded clones characterised CD8+ T cells relative to CD4+.

The protocol was immunoSEQ multiplex PCR, while the TCRdb copy is restricted to in-frame clones and leaves out a portion. The sample contains about 120,000 clones, 80% to 95% of which appear only once. Sequenced material: CD4+ or CD8+ T cells sorted from blood, taken in a trial of the OX40 agonist ivuxolimab. This receptor was taken from an adult with an advanced solid tumor such as melanoma, head and neck, liver or kidney cancer. This rearrangement joins TRBV6-1 to TRBJ1-2, with D hard to call. The CDR3 DNA sequence: TGTGCCAGCAGTGAAGTAAGGAATGGCTACACCTTC. Translation: CASSEVRNGYTF.